What follows describes a single T cell receptor beta chain. Sequencing used immunoSEQ multiplex PCR; TCRdb keeps in-frame clones, though not all of them. Among over 350,000 clones listed, around nine tenths were seen once. These data originate in a study of blood T cell repertoires in COVID-19. Study as a whole: Sites across the United States, Italy and Spain contributed samples from acute and convalescent COVID-19. Sample material is recorded as cDNA or gDNA derived from T cells, B-cell-depleted T cells, or PBMCs.

Participants spanned ages about 18 to 100 years and resided in 20 to 30 US areas. For recovered donors of Cohort 3, there were two negative PCRs, clearance, or symptom resolution. This CDR3 is built from 11 residues. Germline CDR1 is KGHSH and CDR2 is LQKENI. V was clipped by 5 bases and J by 8 bases, with 9 bases between them. This chain uses TRBV18 with TRBJ1-1; no firm D call. This TCR was sampled from a woman younger than 35 who had recovered from COVID-19. The material sequenced was PBMCs or T cells enriched from blood (not recorded which). CDR3 sequence reads: CASSAGWEAFF. The CDR3 bases are TGTGCCAGCTCAGCGGGGTGGGAAGCTTTCTTT.